The source of this TCR beta chain is a study of cytomegalovirus exposure and HLA in healthy donors (dated by TCRdb to between 2016 and 2019). Background on the whole study: The 650 to 800 repertoires of the first cohort and the approximately 130 validation repertoires were produced on the same platform, according to a later analysis. To predict cytomegalovirus infection status, the study combined high-throughput TCR immunosequencing, statistical association of individual TCRs with disease status, and machine learning. Besides the first cohort of approximately 710 subjects, a separate validation cohort made up of around 120 different subjects was used. The study aimed to test whether cataloging public T cell receptors could reveal signatures of past pathogen exposure. The research as a whole found: Cytomegalovirus status was reported to be diagnosed by the classifier with high specificity and sensitivity in both the original and validation cohorts. The authors suggested that the approach could potentially be extended to other disease states and immunological phenotypes. A total of fewer than 200 TCR beta chains were listed by the study as associated with cytomegalovirus. While some public TCRs were present in many individuals, most TCR sequences turned up only very rarely across donors. A later analysis had no HLA typing for the validation cohort, so co-occurrence there was scored across all 120 or so repertoires. A few of the identified cytomegalovirus-associated TCR beta chains were confirmed in vitro to be specific for cytomegalovirus antigens. Subsequent analysis determined that TCRs grouped into clusters in the first cohort also showed a tendency toward co-occurrence across the roughly 110 validation repertoires, and approximately 93% of cluster scores exceeded 0.

The CDR3, cysteine through phenylalanine, is 13 amino acids long. The entry retains the CDR3 DNA only, 39 bases that are in frame from base 1. The CDR1 and CDR2 encoded by the germline V gene are SGDLS and YYNGEE. V is pared back by 3 bases and J by 15 bases, with 19 bases lying between the germline termini. The library relied on the immunoSEQ multiplex PCR assay. As for how the authors treated the data: A statistical classification framework was developed to diagnose cytomegalovirus status using the catalog of TCR beta chain sequences. As stored in TCRdb, this immuneACCESS dataset retains in-frame rearrangements with V and J assigned. A fraction of the clones does not appear; measured against another copy, unresolved V genes explain less than half of the discrepancy, and the remainder lacks a known reason. That table supplies the V and J calls and clone size; D and trimming were determined from the DNA. Recorded for this sample are around 130,000 clones; over 65% of them occurred a single time. Clones ranked in the top ten supply roughly 1.9% of the sample.

The donors belonged to the validation cohort of about 120 subjects, which was separate from the approximately 700-subject first cohort. Notes on this clone: The antigen it binds to is not known. No much larger clone exists at a distance of one base, and base qualities are not known.

The specimen sequenced was PBMCs. This receptor was obtained from a woman aged 25 to 39 in good health and CMV-seronegative. Recombination joined TRBV9 with TRBJ2-1; TRBD2 could be the D gene, as 5 bases match. The base sequence is TGTGCCAGCAGCGCCTATGGGCTAGCCCTTCTGTTCTTC. This encodes CASSAYGLALLFF.